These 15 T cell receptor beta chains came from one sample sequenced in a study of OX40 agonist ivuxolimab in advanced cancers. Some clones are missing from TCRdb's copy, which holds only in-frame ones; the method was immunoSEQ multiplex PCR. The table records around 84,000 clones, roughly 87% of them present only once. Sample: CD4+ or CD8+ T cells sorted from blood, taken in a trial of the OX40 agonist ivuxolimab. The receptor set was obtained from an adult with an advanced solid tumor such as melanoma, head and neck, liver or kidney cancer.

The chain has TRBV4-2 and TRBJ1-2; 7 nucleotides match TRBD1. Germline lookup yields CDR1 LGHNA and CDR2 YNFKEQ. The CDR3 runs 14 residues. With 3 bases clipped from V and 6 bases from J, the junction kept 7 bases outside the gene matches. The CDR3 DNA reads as TGTGCCAGCAGCCAGCTGGAGGGGGCCCATGGCTACACCTTC. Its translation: CASSQLEGAHGYTF.

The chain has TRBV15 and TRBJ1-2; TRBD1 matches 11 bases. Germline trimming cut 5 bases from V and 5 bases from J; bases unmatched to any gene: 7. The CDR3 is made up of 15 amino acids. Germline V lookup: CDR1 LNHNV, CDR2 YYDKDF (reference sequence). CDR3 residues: CATSSRTGGAYGYTF. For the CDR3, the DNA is TGTGCCACCAGCTCAAGGACAGGGGGCGCATATGGCTACACCTTC.

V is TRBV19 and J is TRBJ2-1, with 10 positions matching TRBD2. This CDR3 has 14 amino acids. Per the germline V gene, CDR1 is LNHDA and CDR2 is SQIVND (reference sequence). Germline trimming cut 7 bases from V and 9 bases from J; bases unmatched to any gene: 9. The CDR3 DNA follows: TGTGCCAGTACAGCCAGCGGGGGGGCCCCTGAGCAGTTCTTC. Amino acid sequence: CASTASGGAPEQFF.

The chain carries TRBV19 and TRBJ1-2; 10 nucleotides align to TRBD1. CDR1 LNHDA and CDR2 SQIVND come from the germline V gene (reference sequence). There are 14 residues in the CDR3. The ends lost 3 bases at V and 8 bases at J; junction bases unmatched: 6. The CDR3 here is CASSIKTGGRGYTF. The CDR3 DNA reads TGTGCCAGTAGTATTAAGACAGGGGGCCGGGGCTACACCTTC.

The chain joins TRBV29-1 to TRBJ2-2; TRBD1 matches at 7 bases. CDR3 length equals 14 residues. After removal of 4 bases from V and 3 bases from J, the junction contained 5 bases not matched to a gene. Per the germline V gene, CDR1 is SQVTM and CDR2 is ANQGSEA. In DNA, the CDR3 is TGCAGCGTTGGTGGGACAGCCTACACCGGGGAGCTGTTTTTT. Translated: CSVGGTAYTGELFF.

Here the CDR3 DNA reads TGTGCCAGCAGTTTATTCTCCACCCAGTACTTC. This sequence encodes CASSLFSTQYF. The genes are TRBV28 and TRBJ2-5; D not certain. The length of the CDR3 is 11 residues. Germline CDR1 MDHEN, CDR2 SYDVKM. Trimming cost V 1 base and J 8 bases, with 5 bases left between them. The complete variable domain, with remaining parts taken from reference TRBV28 and TRBJ2-5, reads DVKVTQSSRYLVKRTGEKVFLECVQDMDHENMFWYRQDPGLGLRLIYFSYDVKMKEKGDIPEGYSVSREKKERFSLILESASTNQTSMYLCASSLFSTQYFGPGTRLLVL.

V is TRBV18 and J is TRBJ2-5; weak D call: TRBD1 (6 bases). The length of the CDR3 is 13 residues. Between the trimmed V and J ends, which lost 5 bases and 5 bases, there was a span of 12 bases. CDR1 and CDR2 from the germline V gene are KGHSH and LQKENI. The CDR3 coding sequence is TGTGCCAGCTCAGACAGGCAAACGGAGACCCAGTACTTC. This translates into CASSDRQTETQYF.

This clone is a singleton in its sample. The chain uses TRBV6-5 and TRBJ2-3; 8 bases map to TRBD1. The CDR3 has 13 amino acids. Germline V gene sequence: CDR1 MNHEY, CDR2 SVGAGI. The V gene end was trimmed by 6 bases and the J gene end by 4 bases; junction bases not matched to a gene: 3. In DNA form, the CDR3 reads TGTGCCAGCAGACAACAGGGGGCAGATACGCAGTATTTT. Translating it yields CASRQQGADTQYF.

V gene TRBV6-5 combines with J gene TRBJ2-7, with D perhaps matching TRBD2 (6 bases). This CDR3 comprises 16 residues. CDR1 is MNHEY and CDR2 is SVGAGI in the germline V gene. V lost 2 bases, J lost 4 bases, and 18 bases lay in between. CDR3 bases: TGTGCCAGCAGTTACGTGTCAGGACTAACCCAATACGAGCAGTACTTC. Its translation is CASSYVSGLTQYEQYF.

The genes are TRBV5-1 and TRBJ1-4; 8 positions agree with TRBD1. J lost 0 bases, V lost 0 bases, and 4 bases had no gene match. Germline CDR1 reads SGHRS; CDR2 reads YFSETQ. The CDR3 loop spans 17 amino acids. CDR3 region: CASSLDRGLTTNEKLFF. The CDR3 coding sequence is TGCGCCAGCAGCTTGGACAGGGGGTTAACAACTAATGAAAAACTGTTTTTT.

CDR3: CASSEVVGPLGNTIYF. The CDR3 coding sequence is TGTGCCAGCAGTGAAGTAGTAGGACCCCTTGGAAACACCATATATTTT. The chain combines TRBV2 with TRBJ1-3; D not resolved. CDR1 and CDR2 from the germline V gene are SNHLY and FYNNEI. V dropped 1 base and J dropped 3 bases, with 13 bases sitting between them. There are 16 residues in the CDR3.

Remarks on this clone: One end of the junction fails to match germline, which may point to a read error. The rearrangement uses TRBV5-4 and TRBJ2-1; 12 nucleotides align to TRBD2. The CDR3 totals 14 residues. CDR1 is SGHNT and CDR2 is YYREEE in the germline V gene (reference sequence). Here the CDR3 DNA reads TGTGCCAGCAGGCCGGGACTAGCGGGCGATAAGGGGGTCTTC. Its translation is CASRPGLAGDKGVF.

The CDR3 region has the DNA TGTGCCAGCACTGGGGGGGCCTCCTACAATGAGCAGTTCTTC. Translation: CASTGGASYNEQFF. The chain is built from TRBV6-1 and TRBJ2-1; TRBD2 is a possible D gene (7 bases). The CDR3 length is 14 residues. Germline loops: CDR1 MNHNS, CDR2 SASEGT. V was clipped by 7 bases and J by 0 bases, with 10 bases between them.

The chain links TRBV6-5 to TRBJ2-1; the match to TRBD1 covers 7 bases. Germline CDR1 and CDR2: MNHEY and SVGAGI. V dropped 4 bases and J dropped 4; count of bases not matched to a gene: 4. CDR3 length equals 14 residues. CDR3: CASSWGTEYNEQFF. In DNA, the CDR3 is TGTGCCAGCAGTTGGGGGACAGAATACAATGAGCAGTTCTTC.

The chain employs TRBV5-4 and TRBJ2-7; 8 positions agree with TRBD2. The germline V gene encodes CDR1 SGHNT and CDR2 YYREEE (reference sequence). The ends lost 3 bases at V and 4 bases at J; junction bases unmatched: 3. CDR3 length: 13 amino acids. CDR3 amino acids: CASSSAGAYEQYF. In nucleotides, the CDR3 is TGTGCCAGCAGCTCAGCGGGAGCGTACGAGCAGTACTTC.